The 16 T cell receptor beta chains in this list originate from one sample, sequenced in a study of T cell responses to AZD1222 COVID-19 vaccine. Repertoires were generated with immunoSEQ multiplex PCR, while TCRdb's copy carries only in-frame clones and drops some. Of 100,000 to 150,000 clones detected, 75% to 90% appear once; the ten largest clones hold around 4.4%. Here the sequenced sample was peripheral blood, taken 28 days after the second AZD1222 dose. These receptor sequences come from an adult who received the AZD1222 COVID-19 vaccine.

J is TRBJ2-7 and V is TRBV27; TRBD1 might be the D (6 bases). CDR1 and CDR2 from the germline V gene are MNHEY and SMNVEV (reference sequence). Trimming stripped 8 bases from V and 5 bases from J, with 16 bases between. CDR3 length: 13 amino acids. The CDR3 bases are TGTGCCAGCCCTAACAGGGATCTCCACGAGCAGTACTTC. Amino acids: CASPNRDLHEQYF.

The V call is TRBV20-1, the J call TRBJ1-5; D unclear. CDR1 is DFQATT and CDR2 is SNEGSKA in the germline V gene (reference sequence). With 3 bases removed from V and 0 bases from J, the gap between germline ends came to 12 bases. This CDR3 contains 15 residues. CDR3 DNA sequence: TGCAGTGCTAGTACCGGTTTCTATAGCAATCAGCCCCAGCATTTT. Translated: CSASTGFYSNQPQHF.

The CDR3: CASSRVAGGLNTGELFF. CDR3 nucleotide sequence: TGTGCCAGCAGCCGAGTAGCGGGGGGACTAAACACCGGGGAGCTGTTTTTT. The V call is TRBV11-2, the J call TRBJ2-2; TRBD2 aligns across 10 bases. This CDR3 has 17 amino acids. Germline V lookup: CDR1 SGHAT, CDR2 FQNNGV. V shed 5 bases, J shed 2 bases, and the junction held 8 bases outside the gene matches.

CDR3 nucleotide sequence: TGTGCCAGCAGGACAACAGGGGATCGCGGCTACACCTTC. Protein: CASRTTGDRGYTF. The chain employs TRBV21-1 and TRBJ1-2; whether TRBD1, the table's D call, matches the DNA was not checked. TRBV21-1 is deemed a pseudogene. This CDR3 has 13 residues.

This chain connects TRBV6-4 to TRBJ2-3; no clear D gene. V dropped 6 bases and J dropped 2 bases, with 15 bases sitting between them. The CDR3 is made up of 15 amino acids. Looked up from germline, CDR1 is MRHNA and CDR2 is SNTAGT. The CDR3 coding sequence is TGTGCCAGCAGCCCCGAGCAGTCCCCCACAGATACGCAGTATTTT. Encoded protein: CASSPEQSPTDTQYF.

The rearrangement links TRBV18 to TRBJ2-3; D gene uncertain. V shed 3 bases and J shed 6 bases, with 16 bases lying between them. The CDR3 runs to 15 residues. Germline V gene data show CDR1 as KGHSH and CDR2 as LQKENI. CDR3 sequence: CASSPTGHKQDTQYF. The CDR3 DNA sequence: TGTGCCAGCTCACCTACGGGCCACAAGCAGGATACGCAGTATTTT.

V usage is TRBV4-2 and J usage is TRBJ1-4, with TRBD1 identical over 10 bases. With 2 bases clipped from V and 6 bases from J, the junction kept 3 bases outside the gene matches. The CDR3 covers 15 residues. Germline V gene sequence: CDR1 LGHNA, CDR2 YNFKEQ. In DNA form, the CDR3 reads TGTGCCAGCAGCCAACCCGGGACAGGGGATGAAAAACTGTTTTTT. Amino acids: CASSQPGTGDEKLFF.

The DNA for the CDR3 is TGCGCCAGCAGCCGGGACAGGGGTTATTCACCCCTCCACTTT. This translates into CASSRDRGYSPLHF. The chain recombines TRBV5-1 with TRBJ1-6, with TRBD1 identical over 10 bases. Germline values: CDR1 SGHRS, CDR2 YFSETQ. The V gene end was trimmed by 4 bases and the J gene end by 8 bases; junction bases not matched to a gene: 3. The CDR3 is 14 amino acids. The variable domain in full, with the rest retrieved from reference TRBV5-1 and TRBJ1-6, is KAGVTQTPRYLIKTRGQQVTLSCSPISGHRSVSWYQQTPGQGLQFLFEYFSETQRNKGNFPGRFSGRQFSNSRSEMNVSTLELGDSALYLCASSRDRGYSPLHFGNGTRLTVT.

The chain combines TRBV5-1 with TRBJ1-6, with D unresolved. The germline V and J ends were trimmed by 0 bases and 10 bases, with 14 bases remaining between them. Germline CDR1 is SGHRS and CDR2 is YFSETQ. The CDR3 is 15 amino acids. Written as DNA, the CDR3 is TGCGCCAGCAGCTTGGACGGTTGGTGGGAGTCACCCCTCCACTTT. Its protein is CASSLDGWWESPLHF.

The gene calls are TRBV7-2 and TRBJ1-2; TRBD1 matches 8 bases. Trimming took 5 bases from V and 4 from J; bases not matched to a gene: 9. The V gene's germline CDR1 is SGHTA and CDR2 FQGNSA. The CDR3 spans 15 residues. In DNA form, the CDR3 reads TGTGCCAGCAGCCCGGGGGACAGGTGGGGCTATGGCTACACCTTC. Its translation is CASSPGDRWGYGYTF. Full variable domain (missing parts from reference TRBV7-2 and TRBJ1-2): GAGVSQSPSNKVTEKGKDVELRCDPISGHTALYWYRQSLGQGLEFLIYFQGNSAPDKSGLPSDRFSAERTGGSVSTLTIQRTQQEDSAVYLCASSPGDRWGYGYTFGSGTRLTVV.

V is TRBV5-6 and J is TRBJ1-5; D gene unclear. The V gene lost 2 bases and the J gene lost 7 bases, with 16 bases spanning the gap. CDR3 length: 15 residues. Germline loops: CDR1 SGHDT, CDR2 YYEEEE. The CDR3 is CASSFGPGLGQPQHF. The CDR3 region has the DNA TGTGCCAGCAGCTTTGGCCCGGGTTTGGGACAGCCCCAGCATTTT. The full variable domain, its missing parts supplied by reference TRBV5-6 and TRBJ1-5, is DAGVTQSPTHLIKTRGQQVTLRCSPKSGHDTVSWYQQALGQGPQFIFQYYEEEERQRGNFPDRFSGHQFPNYSSELNVNALLLGDSALYLCASSFGPGLGQPQHFGDGTRLSIL.

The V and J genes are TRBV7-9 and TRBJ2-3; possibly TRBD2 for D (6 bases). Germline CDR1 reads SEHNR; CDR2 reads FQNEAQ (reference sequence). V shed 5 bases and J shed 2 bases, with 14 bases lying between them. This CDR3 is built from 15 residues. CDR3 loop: CASSPFLRDTDTQYF. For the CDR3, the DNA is TGTGCCAGCAGCCCGTTCTTGCGGGACACAGATACGCAGTATTTT.

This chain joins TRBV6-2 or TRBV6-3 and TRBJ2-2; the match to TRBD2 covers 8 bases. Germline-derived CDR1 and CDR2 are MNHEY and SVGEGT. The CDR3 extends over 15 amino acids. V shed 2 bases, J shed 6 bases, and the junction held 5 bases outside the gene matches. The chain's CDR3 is CASSYRGLASGELFF. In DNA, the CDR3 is TGTGCCAGCAGTTACCGCGGACTAGCATCCGGGGAGCTGTTTTTT.

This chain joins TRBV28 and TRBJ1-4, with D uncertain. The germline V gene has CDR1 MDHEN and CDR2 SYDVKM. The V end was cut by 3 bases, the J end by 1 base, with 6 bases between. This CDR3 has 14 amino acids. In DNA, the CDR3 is TGTGCCAGCAGTTTGACGGGAACTAATGAAAAACTGTTTTTT. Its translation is CASSLTGTNEKLFF.

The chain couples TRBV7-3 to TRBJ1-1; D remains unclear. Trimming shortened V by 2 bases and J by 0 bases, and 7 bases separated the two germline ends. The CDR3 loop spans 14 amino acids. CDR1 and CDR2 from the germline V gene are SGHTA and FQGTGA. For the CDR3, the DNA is TGTGCCAGCAGCTTAGGGCAAATGAACACTGAAGCTTTCTTT. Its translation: CASSLGQMNTEAFF.

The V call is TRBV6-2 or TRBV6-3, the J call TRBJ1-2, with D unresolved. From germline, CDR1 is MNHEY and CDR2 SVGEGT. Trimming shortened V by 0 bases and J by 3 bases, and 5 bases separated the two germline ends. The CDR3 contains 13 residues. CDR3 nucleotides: TGTGCCAGCAGTTACTCCGGGGACTATGGCTACACCTTC. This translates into CASSYSGDYGYTF.